The table lists the clone carrying this T cell receptor (beta chain) with a few counts. Its antigen remains unknown. V gave up 5 bases and J gave up 0 bases, with 16 bases separating them. The germline V gene has CDR1 SQVTM and CDR2 ANQGSEA. The CDR3 covers 15 residues. Sequencing was performed with immunoSEQ multiplex PCR; in TCRdb, only in-frame clones are kept and a portion is missing. The table lists around 35,000 clones, no singletons, with 6.7% in the top ten. The entry originates in a study of T cells after posttransplantation cyclophosphamide. Findings and caveats of the study: Later blood repertoires were often dominated by clones from the donor CD8+ memory compartment. TRB overlap between skin or GI tissue T cells and blood was limited. Recipient CMV seropositivity and CMV reactivation strongly tracked TRB clonality.

The source is a woman between 50 and 59 years old in good health and a related stem cell transplant donor. V usage is TRBV29-1 and J usage is TRBJ1-2, with TRBD1 as a possible D gene (5 bases). Material for sequencing was PBMCs. CDR3 in amino acids: CSVNFQGEANYGYTF. In DNA, the CDR3 is TGCAGCGTTAACTTCCAGGGAGAGGCTAACTATGGCTACACCTTC.